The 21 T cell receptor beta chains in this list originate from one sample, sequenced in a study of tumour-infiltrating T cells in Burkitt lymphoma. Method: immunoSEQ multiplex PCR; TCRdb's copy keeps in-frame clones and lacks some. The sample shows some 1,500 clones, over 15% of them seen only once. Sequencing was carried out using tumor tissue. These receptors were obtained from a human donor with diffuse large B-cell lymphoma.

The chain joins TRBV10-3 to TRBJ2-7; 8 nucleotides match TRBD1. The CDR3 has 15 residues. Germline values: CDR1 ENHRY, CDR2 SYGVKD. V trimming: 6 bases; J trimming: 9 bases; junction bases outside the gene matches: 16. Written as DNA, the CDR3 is TGTGCCATCAGAATAGAAGGACAGGGTTTACAGAGGCAGTACTTC. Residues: CAIRIEGQGLQRQYF.

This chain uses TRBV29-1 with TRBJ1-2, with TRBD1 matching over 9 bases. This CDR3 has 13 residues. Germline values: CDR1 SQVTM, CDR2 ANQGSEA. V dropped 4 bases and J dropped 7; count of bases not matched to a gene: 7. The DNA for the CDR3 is TGCAGCGTTGTAACCGGGACAGGGCTTGGCTACACCTTC. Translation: CSVVTGTGLGYTF.

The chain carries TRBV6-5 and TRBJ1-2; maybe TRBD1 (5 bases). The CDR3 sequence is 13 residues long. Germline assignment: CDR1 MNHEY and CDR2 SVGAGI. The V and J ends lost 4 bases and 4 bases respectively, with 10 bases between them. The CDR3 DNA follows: TGTGCCAGCAGTTTACAGGCCTCCTATGGCTACACCTTC. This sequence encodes CASSLQASYGYTF.

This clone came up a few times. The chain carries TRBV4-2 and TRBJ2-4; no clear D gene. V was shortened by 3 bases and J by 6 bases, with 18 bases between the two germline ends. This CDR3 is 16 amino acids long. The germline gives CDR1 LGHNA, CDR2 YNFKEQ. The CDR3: CASSHHSPKWGNIQYF. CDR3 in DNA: TGTGCCAGCAGCCATCACTCCCCAAAGTGGGGAAACATTCAGTACTTC.

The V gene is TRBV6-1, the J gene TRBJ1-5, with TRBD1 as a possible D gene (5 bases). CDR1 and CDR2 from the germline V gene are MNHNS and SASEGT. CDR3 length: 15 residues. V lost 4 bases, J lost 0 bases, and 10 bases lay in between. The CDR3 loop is CASSGTPNSNQPQHF. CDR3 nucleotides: TGTGCCAGCAGTGGGACACCCAATAGCAATCAGCCCCAGCATTTT.

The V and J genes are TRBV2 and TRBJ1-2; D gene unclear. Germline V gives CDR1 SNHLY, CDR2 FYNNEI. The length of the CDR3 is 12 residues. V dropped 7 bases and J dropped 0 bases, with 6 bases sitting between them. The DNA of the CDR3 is TGTGCCAGCACGAGGGCTAACTATGGCTACACCTTC. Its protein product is CASTRANYGYTF.

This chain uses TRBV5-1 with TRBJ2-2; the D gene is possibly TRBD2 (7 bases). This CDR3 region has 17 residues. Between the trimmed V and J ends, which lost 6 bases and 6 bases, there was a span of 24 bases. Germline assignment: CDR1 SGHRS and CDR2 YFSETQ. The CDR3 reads CASTNGGGALSAGELFF. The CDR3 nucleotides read TGCGCCAGCACCAACGGAGGGGGGGCGCTTTCCGCCGGGGAGCTGTTTTTT.

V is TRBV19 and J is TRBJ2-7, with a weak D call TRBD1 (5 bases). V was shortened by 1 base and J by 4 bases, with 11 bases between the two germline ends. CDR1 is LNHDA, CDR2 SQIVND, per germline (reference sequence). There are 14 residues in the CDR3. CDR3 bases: TGTGCCAGTAGTATAGGAGCAGGGAAATACGAGCAGTACTTC. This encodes CASSIGAGKYEQYF.

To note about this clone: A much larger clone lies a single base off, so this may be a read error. CDR3 coding DNA: TGTGCCAGCTCATCCCTTTTAACCGAAAAACTGTTTTTT. Translating gives CASSSLLTEKLFF. V and J are TRBV18 and TRBJ1-4; D call uncertain. The CDR3 runs to 13 residues. Trimming removed 5 bases at V and 8 bases at J, with 12 bases between. The germline V gene has CDR1 KGHSH and CDR2 LQKENI.

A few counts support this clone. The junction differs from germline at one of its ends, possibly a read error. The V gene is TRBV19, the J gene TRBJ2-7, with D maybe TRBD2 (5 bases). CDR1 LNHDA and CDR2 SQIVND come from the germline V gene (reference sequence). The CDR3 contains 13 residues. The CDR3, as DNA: TGTGCCAGTAATATAGGCCCCGGGAACGAGCAGTACTTC. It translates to CASNIGPGNEQYF.

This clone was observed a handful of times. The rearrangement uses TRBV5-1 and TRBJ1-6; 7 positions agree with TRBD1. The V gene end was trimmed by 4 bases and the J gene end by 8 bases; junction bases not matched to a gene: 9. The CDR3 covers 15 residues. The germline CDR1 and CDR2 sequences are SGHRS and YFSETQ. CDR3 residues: CASSGQGDQDSPLHF. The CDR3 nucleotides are TGCGCCAGCAGCGGGCAGGGGGATCAGGATTCACCCCTCCACTTT. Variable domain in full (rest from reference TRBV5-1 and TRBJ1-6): KAGVTQTPRYLIKTRGQQVTLSCSPISGHRSVSWYQQTPGQGLQFLFEYFSETQRNKGNFPGRFSGRQFSNSRSEMNVSTLELGDSALYLCASSGQGDQDSPLHFGNGTRLTVT.

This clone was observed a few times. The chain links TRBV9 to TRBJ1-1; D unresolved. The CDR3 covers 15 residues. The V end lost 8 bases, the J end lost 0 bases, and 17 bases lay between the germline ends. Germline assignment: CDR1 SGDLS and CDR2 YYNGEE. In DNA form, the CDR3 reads TGTGCCAGTTCGAGACTCTCGACCATGAACACTGAAGCTTTCTTT. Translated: CASSRLSTMNTEAFF.

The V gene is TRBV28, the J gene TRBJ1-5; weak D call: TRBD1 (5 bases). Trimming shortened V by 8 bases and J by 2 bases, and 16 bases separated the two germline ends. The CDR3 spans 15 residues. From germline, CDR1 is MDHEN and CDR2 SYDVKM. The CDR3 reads CASHEGAGGNQPQHF. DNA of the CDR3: TGTGCCAGCCATGAAGGGGCCGGGGGCAATCAGCCCCAGCATTTT.

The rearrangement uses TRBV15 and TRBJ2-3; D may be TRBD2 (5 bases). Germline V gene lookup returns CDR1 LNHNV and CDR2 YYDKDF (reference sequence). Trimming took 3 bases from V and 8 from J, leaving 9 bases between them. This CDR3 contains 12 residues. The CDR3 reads CATSSGLTTQYF. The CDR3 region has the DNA TGTGCCACCAGCAGTGGACTTACTACGCAGTATTTT.

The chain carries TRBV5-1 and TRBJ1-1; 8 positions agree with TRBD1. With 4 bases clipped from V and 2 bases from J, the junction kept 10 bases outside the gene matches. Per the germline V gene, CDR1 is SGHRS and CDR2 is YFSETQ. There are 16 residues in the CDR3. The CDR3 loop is CASSGFGTGTNTEAFF. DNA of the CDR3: TGCGCCAGCAGCGGGTTCGGGACAGGAACAAACACTGAAGCTTTCTTT.

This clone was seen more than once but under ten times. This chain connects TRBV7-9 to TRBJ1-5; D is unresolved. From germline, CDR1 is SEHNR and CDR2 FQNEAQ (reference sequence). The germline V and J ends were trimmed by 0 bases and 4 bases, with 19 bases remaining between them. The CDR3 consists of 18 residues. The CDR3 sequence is CASSLASAGALGNQPQHF. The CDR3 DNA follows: TGTGCCAGCAGCTTAGCGTCGGCGGGCGCCTTAGGGAATCAGCCCCAGCATTTT.

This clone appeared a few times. CDR3 DNA: TGTGCCAGCTCACCAATAGGGGCAGCTGAAGCTTTCTTT. Protein sequence: CASSPIGAAEAFF. The gene calls are TRBV18 and TRBJ1-1, with a possible D match to TRBD1 (5 bases). There are 13 residues in the CDR3. Germline values: CDR1 KGHSH, CDR2 LQKENI. V was pared by 2 bases and J by 6 bases, with 10 bases between. Full variable domain (remainder filled in from reference TRBV18 and TRBJ1-1): NAGVMQNPRHLVRRRGQEARLRCSPMKGHSHVYWYRQLPEEGLKFMVYLQKENIIDESGMPKERFSAEFPKEGPSILRIQQVVRGDSAAYFCASSPIGAAEAFFGQGTRLTVV.

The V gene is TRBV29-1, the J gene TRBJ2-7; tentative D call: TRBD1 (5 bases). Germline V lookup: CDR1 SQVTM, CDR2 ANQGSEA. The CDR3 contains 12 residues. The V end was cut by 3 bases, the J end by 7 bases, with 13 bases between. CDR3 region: CSVERTPWEQYF. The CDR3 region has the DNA TGCAGCGTTGAGAGGACACCCTGGGAGCAGTACTTC.

The CDR3 region has the DNA TGTGCCAGCAGCTTACCTCTGGCAGGGGGCACAGATACGCAGTATTTT. Translating it yields CASSLPLAGGTDTQYF. The chain is built from TRBV7-9 and TRBJ2-3, with D perhaps matching TRBD1 (6 bases). The germline gives CDR1 SEHNR, CDR2 FQNEAQ (reference sequence). Trimming cost V 2 bases and J 1 base, with 13 bases left between them. The CDR3 covers 16 residues.

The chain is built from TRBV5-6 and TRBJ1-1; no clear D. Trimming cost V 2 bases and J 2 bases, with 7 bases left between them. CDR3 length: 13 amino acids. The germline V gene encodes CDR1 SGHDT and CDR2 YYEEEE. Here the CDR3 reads CASSFPSNTEAFF. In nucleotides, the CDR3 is TGTGCCAGCAGCTTCCCCAGCAACACTGAAGCTTTCTTT. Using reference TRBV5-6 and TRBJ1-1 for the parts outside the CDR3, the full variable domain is DAGVTQSPTHLIKTRGQQVTLRCSPKSGHDTVSWYQQALGQGPQFIFQYYEEEERQRGNFPDRFSGHQFPNYSSELNVNALLLGDSALYLCASSFPSNTEAFFGQGTRLTVV.

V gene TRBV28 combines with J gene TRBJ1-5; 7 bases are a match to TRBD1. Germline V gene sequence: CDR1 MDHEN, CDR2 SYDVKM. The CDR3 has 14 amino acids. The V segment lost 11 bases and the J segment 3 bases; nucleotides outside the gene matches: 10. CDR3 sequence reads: CASEEGGINQPQHF. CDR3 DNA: TGTGCCTCAGAGGAAGGGGGCATCAATCAGCCCCAGCATTTT.